The source of this T cell receptor beta chain is a study of cytomegalovirus exposure and HLA in healthy donors. Primers for the PCR totalled 60 Vbeta and 13 Jbeta. Repertoires were generated with immunoSEQ multiplex PCR, while TCRdb's copy carries only in-frame clones and drops some. The sample yields about 37,000 clones, more than 80% seen once. The CDR3 has 15 amino acids. The germline CDR1 and CDR2 sequences are MGHRA and YSYEKL. V lost 3 bases, J lost 5 bases, and 3 bases stayed unmatched. The chain links TRBV4-1 to TRBJ2-1, with 11 nucleotides matching TRBD2. This sequence was found in a middle-aged woman in good health and CMV-seronegative. Source material: PBMCs. The CDR3 protein is CASSQTSGVNNEQFF. In nucleotides, the CDR3 is TGCGCCAGCAGCCAGACTAGCGGGGTTAACAATGAGCAGTTCTTC.